A selection of T cell receptor beta chains follows, all from one sample in a study of early T cells in non-severe SARS-CoV-2 infection. TCRdb re-analysed the 5' RACE reads in MiXCR, keeping a single row per CDR3 protein. The sample shows approximately 70,000 distinct CDR3 sequences, less than 15% of them seen only once. The source material was whole blood. The source of these receptors is an adult who was a healthcare worker with PCR-confirmed SARS-CoV-2 infection or an uninfected control (not recorded which). Both conserved end residues are part of each CDR3. The order of the fields is CDR3 length, clone size, J gene, D gene, V gene, CDR3 DNA, CDR3 protein. D genes are given only for firm matches. Not all rows give a size; the values are once, few, many and, for expanded clones, a class.

cdr3_length: 14
clone_size: many
j_call: TRBJ1-6
d_call: TRBD1
v_call: TRBV20-1
cdr3_nt: TGCAGTGCTAGAGTGGGACAGGGGAAATCACCCCTCCACTTT
cdr3_aa: CSARVGQGKSPLHF

cdr3_length: 14
clone_size: many
j_call: TRBJ1-1
d_call: NA
v_call: TRBV28
cdr3_nt: TGTGCCAGCAATGTTGGAGGCCCGAACACTGAAGCTTTCTTT
cdr3_aa: CASNVGGPNTEAFF

cdr3_length: 15
clone_size: many
j_call: TRBJ1-5
d_call: NA
v_call: TRBV6-7
cdr3_nt: TGTGCCAGCAGACGGGGTCCCGGTAGTCATCAGCCCCAGCATTTT
cdr3_aa: CASRRGPGSHQPQHF

cdr3_length: 15
clone_size: NA
j_call: TRBJ2-7
d_call: NA
v_call: TRBV7-9
cdr3_nt: TGTGCCAGCAGCTTAGAAGGCGTCACTTCCTACGAGCAGTACTTC
cdr3_aa: CASSLEGVTSYEQYF

cdr3_length: 16
clone_size: many
j_call: TRBJ2-2
d_call: NA
v_call: TRBV23-1
cdr3_nt: TGCGCCAGCAGTCAATCGGGACAAGTCATCACCGGGGAGCTGTTTTTT
cdr3_aa: CASSQSGQVITGELFF

cdr3_length: 14
clone_size: few
j_call: TRBJ2-3
d_call: NA
v_call: TRBV7-9
cdr3_nt: TGTGCCAGCAGCTCAACTCGGGGCTCTTCTACGCAGTATTTT
cdr3_aa: CASSSTRGSSTQYF

cdr3_length: 14
clone_size: NA
j_call: TRBJ2-7
d_call: NA
v_call: TRBV12-3/TRBV12-4
cdr3_nt: TGTGCCAGCAGCAAAGGACCCTCTCCCTACGAGCAGTACTTC
cdr3_aa: CASSKGPSPYEQYF

cdr3_length: 19
clone_size: few
j_call: TRBJ2-6
d_call: TRBD1
v_call: TRBV19
cdr3_nt: TGTGCCAGTAGTACAACGACAGGGGGCCCCTTGGCTGGGGCCAACGTCCTGACTTTC
cdr3_aa: CASSTTTGGPLAGANVLTF

cdr3_length: 11
clone_size: many
j_call: TRBJ2-2
d_call: NA
v_call: TRBV29-1
cdr3_nt: TGCAGCGTCCCCCTTACCGGGGAGCTGTTTTTT
cdr3_aa: CSVPLTGELFF

cdr3_length: 14
clone_size: few
j_call: TRBJ1-5
d_call: TRBD1
v_call: TRBV7-8
cdr3_nt: TGTGCCAGCAGCGTACAGGGGACGAATCAGCCCCAGCATTTT
cdr3_aa: CASSVQGTNQPQHF

cdr3_length: 15
clone_size: few
j_call: TRBJ2-7
d_call: TRBD2
v_call: TRBV6-2/TRBV6-3
cdr3_nt: TGTGCCAGCAGCCTTGTGAGAGCGGGAGTTGGCGAGCAGTACTTC
cdr3_aa: CASSLVRAGVGEQYF